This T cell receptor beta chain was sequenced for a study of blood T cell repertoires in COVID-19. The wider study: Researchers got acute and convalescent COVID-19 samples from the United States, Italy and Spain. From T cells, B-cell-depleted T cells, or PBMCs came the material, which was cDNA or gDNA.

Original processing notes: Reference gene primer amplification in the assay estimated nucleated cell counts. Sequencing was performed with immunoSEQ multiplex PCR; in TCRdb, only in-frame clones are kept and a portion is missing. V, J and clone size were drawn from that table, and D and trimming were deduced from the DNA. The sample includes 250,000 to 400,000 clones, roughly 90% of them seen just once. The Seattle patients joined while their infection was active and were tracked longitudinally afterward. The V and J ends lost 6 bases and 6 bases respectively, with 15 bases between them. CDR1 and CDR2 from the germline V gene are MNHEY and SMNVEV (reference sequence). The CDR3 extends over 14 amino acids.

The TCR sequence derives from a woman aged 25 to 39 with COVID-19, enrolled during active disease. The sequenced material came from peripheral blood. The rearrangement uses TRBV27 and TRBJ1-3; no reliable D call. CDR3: CASRGLGGANTIYF. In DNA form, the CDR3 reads TGTGCCAGCAGAGGGTTAGGAGGAGCAAACACCATATATTTT.